This T cell receptor beta chain is from a study of CD8 T cells in Susac syndrome. Control patients had untreated stable or active relapsing-remitting multiple sclerosis by revised McDonald criteria. Both CD4+ and CD8+ T cells were negatively isolated, and TEMRA cells underwent FACS enrichment. With random hexamers, roughly 0.45 to 1 ug RNA was reverse transcribed. The CDR3 of TCR beta was amplified by immunoSEQ multiplex PCR across 54 Vbeta and 13 Jbeta. TCRdb passed the immunoSEQ multiplex PCR reads through MiXCR, listing each CDR3 protein once. The sample has 300,000 to 350,000 distinct CDR3 sequences, around 92% seen once. Per germline, CDR1 SGHRS and CDR2 YFSETQ. CDR3 length: 16 residues. Trimming removed 5 bases from V and 2 bases from J; junction bases left unmatched: 10.

The chain carries TRBV5-1 and TRBJ1-1, with 9 bases matching TRBD1. This TCR came from a human donor with multiple sclerosis. Sequencing input: CD4+ T cells from PBMCs. CDR3 loop: CASRPEYRGRNTEAFF. DNA for the CDR3: TGCGCCAGCAGGCCCGAGTACAGGGGGCGAAACACTGAAGCTTTCTTT.